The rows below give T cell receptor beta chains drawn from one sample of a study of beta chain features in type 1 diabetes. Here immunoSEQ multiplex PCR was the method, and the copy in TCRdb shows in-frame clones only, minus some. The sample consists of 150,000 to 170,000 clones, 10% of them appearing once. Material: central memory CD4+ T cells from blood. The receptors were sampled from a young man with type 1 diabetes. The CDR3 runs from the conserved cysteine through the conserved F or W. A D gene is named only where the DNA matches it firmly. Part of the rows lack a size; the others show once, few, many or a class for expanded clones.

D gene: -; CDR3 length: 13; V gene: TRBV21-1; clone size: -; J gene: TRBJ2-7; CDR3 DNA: TGTGCCAGCAGCAAGCTAGCGGGCTACGAGCAGTACTTC; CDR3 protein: CASSKLAGYEQYF
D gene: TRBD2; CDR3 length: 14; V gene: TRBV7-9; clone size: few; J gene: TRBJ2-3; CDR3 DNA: TGTGCCACTCCCCCCGGGGGGGGCACAGATACGCAGTATTTT; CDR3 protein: CATPPGGGTDTQYF
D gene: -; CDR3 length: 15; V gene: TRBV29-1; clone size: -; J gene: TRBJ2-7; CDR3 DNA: TGCAGCGTTGCCACCGACCTTAACTTCATCGGAGGGCAGTACTTC; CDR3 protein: CSVATDLNFIGGQYF
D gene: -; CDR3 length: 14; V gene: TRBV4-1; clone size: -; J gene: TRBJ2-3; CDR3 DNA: TGCGCCAGCAGCCAAGATAGAGGAAGCAGTACGCAGTATTTT; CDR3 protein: CASSQDRGSSTQYF
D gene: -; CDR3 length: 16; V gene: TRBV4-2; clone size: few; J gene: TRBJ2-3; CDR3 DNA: TGTGCCAGCAGCCTCGGGACTTTAAAAGTAGCAGATACGCAGTATTTT; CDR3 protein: CASSLGTLKVADTQYF
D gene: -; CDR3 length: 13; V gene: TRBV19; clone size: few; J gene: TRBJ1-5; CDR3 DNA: TGTGCCAGTAGTATGGGCAGCAATCAGCCCCAGCATTTT; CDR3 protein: CASSMGSNQPQHF
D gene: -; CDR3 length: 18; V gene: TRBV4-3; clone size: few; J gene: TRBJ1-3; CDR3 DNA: TGCGCCAGCAGCCGCGAGAGGCCGGATAGCCACTCTGGAAACACCATATATTTT; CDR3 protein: CASSRERPDSHSGNTIYF
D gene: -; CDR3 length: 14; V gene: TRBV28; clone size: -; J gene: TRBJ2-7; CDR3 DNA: TGTGCCAGCCGTGGAGACAGGTCGTCCTACGAGCAGTACTTC; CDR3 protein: CASRGDRSSYEQYF
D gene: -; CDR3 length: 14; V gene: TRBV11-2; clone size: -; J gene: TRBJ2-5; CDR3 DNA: TGTGCCAGCAGCATAGGACTGACTGGGGAGACCCAGTACTTC; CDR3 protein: CASSIGLTGETQYF
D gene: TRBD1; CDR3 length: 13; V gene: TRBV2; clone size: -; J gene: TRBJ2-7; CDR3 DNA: TGTGCCAGCATGAGGGACAGCTCCTACGAGCAGTACTTC; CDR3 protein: CASMRDSSYEQYF
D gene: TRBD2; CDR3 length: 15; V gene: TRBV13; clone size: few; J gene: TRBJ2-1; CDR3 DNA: TGTGCCAGCAGCCCGACGGCGGGAGCGGGAGATGAGCAGTTCTTC; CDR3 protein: CASSPTAGAGDEQFF
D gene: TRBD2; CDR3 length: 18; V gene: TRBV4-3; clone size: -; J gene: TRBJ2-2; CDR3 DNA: TGCGCCAGCAGCCAGCCGCGACGGGGGGAAGGGAACACCGGGGAGCTGTTTTTT; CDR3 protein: CASSQPRRGEGNTGELFF
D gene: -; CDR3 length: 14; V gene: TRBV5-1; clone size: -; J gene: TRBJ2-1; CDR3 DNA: TGCGCCAGCAGCTTTCGGGTCGAGCGAGGGGAGCAGTTCTTC; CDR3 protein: CASSFRVERGEQFF
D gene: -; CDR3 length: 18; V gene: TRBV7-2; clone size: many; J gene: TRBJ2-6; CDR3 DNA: TGTGCCAGCAGCTCCTGGCCTAATACAGGTTCTGGGGCCAACGTCCTGACTTTC; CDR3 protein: CASSSWPNTGSGANVLTF
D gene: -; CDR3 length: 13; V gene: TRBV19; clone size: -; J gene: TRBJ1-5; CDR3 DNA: TGTGCCAGTAGAGACAGAGGCAATCAGCCCCAGCATTTT; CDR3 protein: CASRDRGNQPQHF
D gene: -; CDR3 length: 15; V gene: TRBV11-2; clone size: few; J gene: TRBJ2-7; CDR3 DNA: TGTGCCAGCAGCTTAGCTCCCGGGCGGGCCTACGAGCAGTACTTC; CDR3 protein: CASSLAPGRAYEQYF
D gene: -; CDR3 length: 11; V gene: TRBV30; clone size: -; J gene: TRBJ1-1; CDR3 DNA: TGTGCCTGGAGTGTACAATCTCAAGCTTTCTTT; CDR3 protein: CAWSVQSQAFF
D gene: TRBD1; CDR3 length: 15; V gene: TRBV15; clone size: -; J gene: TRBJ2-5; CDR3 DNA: TGTGCCACCAGAGGTGGGACAGGGGGCGGAGAGACCCAGTACTTC; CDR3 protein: CATRGGTGGGETQYF
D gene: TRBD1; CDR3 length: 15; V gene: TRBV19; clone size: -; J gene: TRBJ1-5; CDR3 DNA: TGTGCCAGTAGGAATGACAGGGGCAAAAATCAGCCCCAGCATTTT; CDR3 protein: CASRNDRGKNQPQHF
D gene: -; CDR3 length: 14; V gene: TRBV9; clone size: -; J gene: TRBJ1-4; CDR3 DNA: TGTGCCAGCAGCACCGGGGGTACTAATGAAAAACTGTTTTTT; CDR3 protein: CASSTGGTNEKLFF
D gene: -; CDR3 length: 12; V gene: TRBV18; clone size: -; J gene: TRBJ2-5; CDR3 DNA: TGTGCCAGCTCACCACCCGCGGAGACCCAGTACTTC; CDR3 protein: CASSPPAETQYF
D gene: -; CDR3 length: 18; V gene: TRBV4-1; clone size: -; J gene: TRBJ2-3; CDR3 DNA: TGCGCCAGCAGCCAAGATGCTTCCGGGAGCCTGGGCACAGATACGCAGTATTTT; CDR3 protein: CASSQDASGSLGTDTQYF
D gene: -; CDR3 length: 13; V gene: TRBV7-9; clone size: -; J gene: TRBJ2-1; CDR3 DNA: TGTGCCAGCAGCTTAGACGGCAGGGGTGAGCAGTTCTTC; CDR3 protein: CASSLDGRGEQFF
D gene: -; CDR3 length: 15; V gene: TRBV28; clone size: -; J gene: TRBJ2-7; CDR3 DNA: TGTGCCAGCAGTTCGGCAGCCCCTAGCTCCTACGAGCAGTACTTC; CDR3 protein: CASSSAAPSSYEQYF
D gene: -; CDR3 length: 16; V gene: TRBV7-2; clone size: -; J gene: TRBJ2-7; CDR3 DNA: TGTGCCAGCAGCCCCCCCGGGGCAGGGACTGGATACGAGCAGTACTTC; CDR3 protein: CASSPPGAGTGYEQYF
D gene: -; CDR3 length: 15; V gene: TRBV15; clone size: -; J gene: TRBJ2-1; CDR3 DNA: TGTGCCACCACCAAGCGGGGACAGGTCGGCAATGAGCAGTTCTTC; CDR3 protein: CATTKRGQVGNEQFF
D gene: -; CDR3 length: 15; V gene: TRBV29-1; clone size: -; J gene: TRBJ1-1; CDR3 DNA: TGCAGCGCAAGCGGGGGCTGGGGTATGAACACTGAAGCTTTCTTT; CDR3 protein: CSASGGWGMNTEAFF
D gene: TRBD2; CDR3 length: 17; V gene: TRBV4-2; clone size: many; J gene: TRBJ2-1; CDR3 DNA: TGTGCCAGCAGCCAAGTAGGAGGACTAGCGGGAGACAATGAGCAGTTCTTC; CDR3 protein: CASSQVGGLAGDNEQFF
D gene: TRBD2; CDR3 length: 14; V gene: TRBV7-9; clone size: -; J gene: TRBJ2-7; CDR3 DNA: TGTGCCAGCAGCTTAGAAAGCGGGACCTACGAGCAGTACTTC; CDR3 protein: CASSLESGTYEQYF
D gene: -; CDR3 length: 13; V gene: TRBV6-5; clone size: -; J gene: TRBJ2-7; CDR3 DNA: TGTGCCAGCACCCCCACTAGCTCCTACGAGCAGTACTTC; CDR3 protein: CASTPTSSYEQYF
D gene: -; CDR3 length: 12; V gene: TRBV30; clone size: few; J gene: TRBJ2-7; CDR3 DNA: TGTGCCTGGAGTGTACGTCGGTCCGAGCAGTACTTC; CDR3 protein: CAWSVRRSEQYF
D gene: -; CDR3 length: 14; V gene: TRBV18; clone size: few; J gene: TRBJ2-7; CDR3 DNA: TGTGCCAGCTCACCACCAGCTGCTACCTACGAGCAGTACTTC; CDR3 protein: CASSPPAATYEQYF